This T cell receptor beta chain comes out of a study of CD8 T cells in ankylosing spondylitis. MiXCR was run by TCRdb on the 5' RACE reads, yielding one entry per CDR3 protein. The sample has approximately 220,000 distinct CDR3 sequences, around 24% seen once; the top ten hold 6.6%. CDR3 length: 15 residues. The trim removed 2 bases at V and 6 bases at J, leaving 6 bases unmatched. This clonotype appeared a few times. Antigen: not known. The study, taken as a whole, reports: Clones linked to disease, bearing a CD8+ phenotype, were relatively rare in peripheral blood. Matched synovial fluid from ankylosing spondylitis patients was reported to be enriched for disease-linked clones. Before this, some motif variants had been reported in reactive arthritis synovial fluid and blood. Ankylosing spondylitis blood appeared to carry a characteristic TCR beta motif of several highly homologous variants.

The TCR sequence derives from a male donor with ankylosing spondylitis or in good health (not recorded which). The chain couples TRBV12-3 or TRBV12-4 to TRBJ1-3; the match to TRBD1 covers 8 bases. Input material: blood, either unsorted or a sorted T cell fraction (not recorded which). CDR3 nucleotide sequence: TGTGCCAGCAGTTTATTCGGGCAGGGGGCAAACACCATATATTTT. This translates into CASSLFGQGANTIYF.